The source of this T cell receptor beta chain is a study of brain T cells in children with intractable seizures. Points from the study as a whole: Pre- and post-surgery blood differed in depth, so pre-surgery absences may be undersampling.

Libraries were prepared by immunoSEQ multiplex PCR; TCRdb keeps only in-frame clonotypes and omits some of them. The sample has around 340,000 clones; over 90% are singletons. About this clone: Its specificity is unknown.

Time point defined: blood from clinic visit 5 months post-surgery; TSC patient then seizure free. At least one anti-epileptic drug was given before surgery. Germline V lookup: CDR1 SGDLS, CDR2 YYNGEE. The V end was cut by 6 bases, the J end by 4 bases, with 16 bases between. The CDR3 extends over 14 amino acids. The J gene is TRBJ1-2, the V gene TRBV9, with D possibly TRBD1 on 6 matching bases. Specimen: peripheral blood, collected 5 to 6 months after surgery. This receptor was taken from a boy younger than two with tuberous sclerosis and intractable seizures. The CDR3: CASTITGTPYGYTF. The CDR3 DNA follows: TGTGCCAGCACCATAACAGGGACCCCCTATGGCTACACCTTC.